Presented here are 15 T cell receptor beta chains from one specimen sequenced in a study of CD8 T cells in Susac syndrome. Reverse transcription of roughly 0.5 to 1 ug RNA was carried out with random hexamers. Via MiXCR, TCRdb re-called the immunoSEQ multiplex PCR reads, giving one row per CDR3 protein. The sample includes roughly 130,000 distinct CDR3 sequences, about 93% of them seen just once. Sample: CD8+ T cells from PBMCs. Receptor source: a human donor with Susac syndrome.

This chain's CDR3 is CASSPGQPQHF. CDR3 DNA sequence: TGTGCCAGCAGCCCCGGCCAGCCCCAGCATTTT. V and J are TRBV7-9 and TRBJ1-5; D gene uncertain. Germline V gene sequence: CDR1 SEHNR, CDR2 FQNEAQ (reference sequence). The V end lost 5 bases, the J end lost 7 bases, and 6 bases lay between the germline ends. The CDR3 spans 11 residues.

The sample holds one count of this clonotype. The chain is built from TRBV5-1 and TRBJ2-7, with 8 bases aligning to TRBD1. The CDR3 contains 16 residues. V lost 3 bases to trimming and J lost 2 bases; unmatched junction nucleotides: 10. The germline V gene has CDR1 SGHRS and CDR2 YFSETQ. As DNA, the CDR3 is TGCGCCAGCAGCTCGACAGGGGCGTCTTCGGCCTACGAGCAGTACTTC. The encoded protein is CASSSTGASSAYEQYF. Complete variable domain (other parts from reference TRBV5-1 and TRBJ2-7): KAGVTQTPRYLIKTRGQQVTLSCSPISGHRSVSWYQQTPGQGLQFLFEYFSETQRNKGNFPGRFSGRQFSNSRSEMNVSTLELGDSALYLCASSSTGASSAYEQYFGPGTRLTVT.

The chain joins TRBV29-1 to TRBJ1-2, with D maybe TRBD1 (5 bases). The CDR3 totals 13 residues. Per the germline V gene, CDR1 is SQVTM and CDR2 is ANQGSEA. Trimming shortened V by 3 bases and J by 4 bases, and 12 bases separated the two germline ends. CDR3 sequence reads: CSVERQTVYGYTF. DNA of the CDR3: TGCAGCGTTGAGAGACAGACAGTCTATGGCTACACCTTC.

The genes are TRBV25-1 and TRBJ2-7, with a tentative D call TRBD1 (5 bases). V lost 2 bases and J lost 3, with 8 bases in between. The V gene's germline CDR1 is MGHDK and CDR2 SYGVNS. This CDR3 has 13 residues. The CDR3 DNA is TGTGCCAGCAGTGAAGGACATCGCTACGAGCAGTACTTC. Translated, it gives CASSEGHRYEQYF.

The J gene is TRBJ1-5, the V gene TRBV9, with D unclear. Germline CDR1 is SGDLS and CDR2 is YYNGEE. CDR3 length equals 13 residues. V gave up 0 bases and J gave up 4 bases, with 5 bases separating them. As DNA, the CDR3 is TGTGCCAGCAGCGTAGGAGTGAATCAGCCCCAGCATTTT. It is translated as CASSVGVNQPQHF.

The CDR3 reads CASSASGETQYF. The CDR3 DNA reads as TGTGCCAGCAGTGCCAGTGGGGAGACCCAGTACTTC. V usage is TRBV2 and J usage is TRBJ2-5; D remains unclear. Germline V CDR1 and CDR2: SNHLY, FYNNEI. V was trimmed by 4 bases and J by 5 bases, leaving 8 bases between them. The CDR3 is made up of 12 amino acids.

This clonotype has a single count. J is TRBJ2-7 and V is TRBV7-9; 8 nucleotides match TRBD1. CDR1 and CDR2 from the germline V gene are SEHNR and FQNEAQ (reference sequence). J lost 2 bases, V lost 4 bases, and 13 bases had no gene match. There are 17 residues in the CDR3. The DNA of the CDR3 is TGTGCCAGCAGCTCAATTCGTATCGGACAGGGAACCTACGAGCAGTACTTC. As protein: CASSSIRIGQGTYEQYF.

V and J are TRBV20-1 and TRBJ1-2; D is undetermined. The germline V gene encodes CDR1 DFQATT and CDR2 SNEGSKA (reference sequence). This CDR3 contains 13 residues. Trimming pared 1 base from V and 6 bases from J, leaving 12 bases between. CDR3 residues: CSARAPGHHGYTF. CDR3 sequence (DNA): TGCAGTGCTAGAGCCCCGGGCCATCATGGCTACACCTTC.

This chain uses TRBV20-1 with TRBJ2-7; tentative D call: TRBD1 (6 bases). The CDR3 sequence is 14 residues long. Per the germline V gene, CDR1 is DFQATT and CDR2 is SNEGSKA (reference sequence). Between the trimmed V and J ends, which lost 3 bases and 7 bases, there was a span of 19 bases. CDR3 DNA: TGCAGTGCTAGCGAAACCGGGACACCGGGAGAGCAGTACTTC. It encodes CSASETGTPGEQYF.

V is TRBV3-1 and J is TRBJ1-2; 7 nucleotides line up with TRBD1. Germline trimming cut 4 bases from V and 7 bases from J; bases unmatched to any gene: 12. From germline, CDR1 is LGHDT and CDR2 YNNKEL (reference sequence). The CDR3 sequence is 15 residues long. The CDR3 reads CASSRPKGASIGYTF. CDR3 DNA: TGTGCCAGCAGCCGCCCTAAGGGGGCGTCGATTGGCTACACCTTC.

The chain employs TRBV27 and TRBJ1-4, with 8 bases matching TRBD1. The V and J ends lost 7 bases and 4 bases, in that order; junction bases with no gene match: 14. Per germline, CDR1 MNHEY and CDR2 SMNVEV (reference sequence). This CDR3 spans 17 amino acids. CDR3 protein: CASKRTGISAVNEKLFF. The CDR3, as DNA: TGTGCCAGCAAACGGACAGGGATTAGCGCCGTTAATGAAAAACTGTTTTTT.

The J gene is TRBJ2-1, the V gene TRBV11-2, with 11 positions matching TRBD2. The CDR3 has 15 amino acids. Germline trimming cut 4 bases from V and 7 bases from J; bases unmatched to any gene: 6. Per germline, CDR1 SGHAT and CDR2 FQNNGV. The CDR3 loop is CASSSKLAGGNEQFF. DNA of the CDR3: TGTGCCAGCAGCTCCAAGCTAGCGGGGGGAAATGAGCAGTTCTTC.

J is TRBJ2-7 and V is TRBV20-1; no firm D call. CDR3 length equals 10 residues. Trimming took off 5 bases at V and 13 bases at J, with 15 bases between the two ends. CDR1 and CDR2 from the germline V gene are DFQATT and SNEGSKA (reference sequence). CDR3 sequence: CSAPGPVPYF. CDR3 sequence (DNA): TGCAGTGCTCCCGGACCAGTTCCATACTTC.

For this clonotype: This is likely a read error, given that the CDR3 carries no conserved phenylalanine or tryptophan at its end. This chain connects TRBV14 to TRBJ2-7; 12 bases agree with TRBD1. The CDR3 has 15 amino acids. CDR1 and CDR2 from the germline V gene are SGHDN and FVKESK. Trimming at V came to 4 bases and at J to 4 bases, leaving 5 bases not matched to a gene. Here the CDR3 reads CASSLGTGGAYEQYL. The CDR3 DNA reads TGTGCCAGCAGCCTAGGGACAGGGGGCGCGTACGAGCAGTACCTC.

The chain employs TRBV27 and TRBJ2-1, with D possibly matching TRBD1 (6 bases). The length of the CDR3 is 13 residues. Trimming took 2 bases from V and 10 from J, leaving 12 bases between them. Germline V gives CDR1 MNHEY, CDR2 SMNVEV (reference sequence). Written as DNA, the CDR3 is TGTGCCAGCAGTTTAGGTGGGGGCTTCGAGCAGTTCTTC. Protein product: CASSLGGGFEQFF.